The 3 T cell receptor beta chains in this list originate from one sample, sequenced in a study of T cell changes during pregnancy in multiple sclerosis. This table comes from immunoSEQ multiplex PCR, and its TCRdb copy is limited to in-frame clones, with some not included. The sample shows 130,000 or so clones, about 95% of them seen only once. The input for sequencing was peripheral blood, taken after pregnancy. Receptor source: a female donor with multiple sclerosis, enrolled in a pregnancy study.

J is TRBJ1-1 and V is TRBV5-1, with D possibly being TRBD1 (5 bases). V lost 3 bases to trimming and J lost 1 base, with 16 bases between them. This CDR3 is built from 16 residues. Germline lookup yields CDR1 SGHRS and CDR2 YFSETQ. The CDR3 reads CASSSYDGGENTEAFF. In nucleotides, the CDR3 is TGCGCCAGCAGCTCCTACGACGGAGGGGAGAACACTGAAGCTTTCTTT.

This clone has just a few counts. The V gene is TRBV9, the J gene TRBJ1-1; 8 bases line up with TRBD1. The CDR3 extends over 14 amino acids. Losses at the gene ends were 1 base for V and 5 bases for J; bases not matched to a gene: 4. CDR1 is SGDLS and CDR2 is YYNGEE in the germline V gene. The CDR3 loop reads CASSVRGTGTEAFF. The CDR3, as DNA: TGTGCCAGCAGCGTACGCGGGACAGGTACTGAAGCTTTCTTT.

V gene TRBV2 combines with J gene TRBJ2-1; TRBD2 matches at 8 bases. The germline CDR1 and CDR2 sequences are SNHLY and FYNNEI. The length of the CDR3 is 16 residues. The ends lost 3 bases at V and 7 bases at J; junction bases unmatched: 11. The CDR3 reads CASSDPGGPSLNEQFF. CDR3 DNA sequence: TGTGCCAGCAGTGACCCGGGAGGGCCCTCTCTAAATGAGCAGTTCTTC.